This T cell receptor beta chain was documented in a study of T cell repertoires in cytomegalovirus infection. CDR1 and CDR2 (germline): SGHVS, FNYEAQ. The CDR3 contains 17 residues. V trimming: 0 bases; J trimming: 1 base; junction bases outside the gene matches: 4. Only a few counts were recorded for this clonotype. What it binds is unknown. Study observations and caveats: Clonotypes of TCR beta that were HLA-C-restricted and CMV-specific dominated the ex vivo response. The study identified carriers of CMV plus the relevant HLA from cumulative public TCR beta family frequency.

TCRdb passed the reads through MiXCR, listing each CDR3 protein once. The sample has about 920,000 distinct CDR3 sequences; approximately 31% are singletons. This TCR came from a human donor in good health (CMV status not recorded). Some clones in this sample may be carry-over from other donors' samples. V usage is TRBV7-6 and J usage is TRBJ2-5; 11 nucleotides agree with TRBD1. Sequenced here: cultured CD8+ T cells from PBMCs, sampled from culture after CMV antigen stimulation. CDR3 loop: CASSLAGTGGSQETQYF. The CDR3 DNA sequence: TGTGCCAGCAGCTTAGCCGGGACAGGGGGTTCCCAAGAGACCCAGTACTTC. Together with reference TRBV7-6 and TRBJ2-5, the CDR3 gives the full variable domain: GAGVSQSPRYKVTKRGQDVALRCDPISGHVSLYWYRQALGQGPEFLTYFNYEAQQDKSGLPNDRFSAERPEGSISTLTIQRTEQRDSAMYRCASSLAGTGGSQETQYFGPGTRLLVL.